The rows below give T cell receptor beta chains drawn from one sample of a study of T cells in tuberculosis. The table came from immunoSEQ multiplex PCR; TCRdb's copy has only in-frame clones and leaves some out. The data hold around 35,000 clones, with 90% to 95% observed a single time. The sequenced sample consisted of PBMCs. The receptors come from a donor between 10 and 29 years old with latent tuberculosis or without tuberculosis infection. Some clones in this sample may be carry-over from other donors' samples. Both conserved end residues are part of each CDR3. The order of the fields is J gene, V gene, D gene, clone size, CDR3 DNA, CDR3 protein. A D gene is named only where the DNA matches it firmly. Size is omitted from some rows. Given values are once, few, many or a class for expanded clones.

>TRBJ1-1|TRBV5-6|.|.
TGTGCCAGCAGCTTGGTAGGCGGGAACACTGAAGCTTTCTTT
CASSLVGGNTEAFF
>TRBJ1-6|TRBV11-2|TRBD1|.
TGTGCCAGCAGCCGCGGGACAGGAGCTTCACCCCTCCACTTT
CASSRGTGASPLHF
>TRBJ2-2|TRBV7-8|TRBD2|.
TGTGCCAGCAGGCTCAGTGGGGCGGGGGTGTACACCGGGGAGCTGTTTTTT
CASRLSGAGVYTGELFF
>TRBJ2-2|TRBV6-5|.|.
TGTGCCAGCAGTTACTTCGGGGGTCCCGCCGGGCTGTTTTTT
CASSYFGGPAGLFF
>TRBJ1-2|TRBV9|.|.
TGTGCCAGCAGCGTATCGACAGCAAACTATGGCTACACCTTC
CASSVSTANYGYTF
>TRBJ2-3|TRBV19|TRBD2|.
TGTGCCAGTAGTATTGGGGCTAGCGGGGGGATGGGTACGCAGTATTTT
CASSIGASGGMGTQYF
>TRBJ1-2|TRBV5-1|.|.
TGCGCCAGCAGCTTGGTCCCCGGACAGACTAACTATGGCTACACCTTC
CASSLVPGQTNYGYTF
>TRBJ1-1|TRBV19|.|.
TGTGCCAGTAGTATTCTCGAAGGGGACACTGAAGCTTTCTTT
CASSILEGDTEAFF
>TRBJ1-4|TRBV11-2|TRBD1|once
TGTGCCAGCAGCTCCACTACAGGGGGAGAAAAACTGTTTTTT
CASSSTTGGEKLFF
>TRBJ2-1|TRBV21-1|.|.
TGTGCCAGCAGCAAAGCGCTCAGTCTAGTTGGCAACAATGAGCAGTTCTTC
CASSKALSLVGNNEQFF
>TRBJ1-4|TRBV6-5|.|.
TGTGCCAGCAGTTACACACCGGGAGTAGTTGAAAAACTGTTTTTT
CASSYTPGVVEKLFF
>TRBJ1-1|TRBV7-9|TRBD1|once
TGTGCCAGCAGCTTAACAGGGGGTACTGAAGCTTTCTTT
CASSLTGGTEAFF
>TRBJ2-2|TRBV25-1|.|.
TGTGCCAGCAGTGACCACAGGGACGCGAACACCGGGGAGCTGTTTTTT
CASSDHRDANTGELFF
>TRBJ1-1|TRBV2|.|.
TGTGCCAGCAGTCTACAGTACGCAACAGGGACTAGGATAGCTTTCTTT
CASSLQYATGTRIAFF
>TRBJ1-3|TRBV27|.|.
TGTGCCAGCAGTTCAGGGTTGGGAAACACCATATATTTT
CASSSGLGNTIYF
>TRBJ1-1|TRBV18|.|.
TGTGCCAGCTCGCTCCCGGGACTACCTAACACTGAAGCTTTCTTT
CASSLPGLPNTEAFF
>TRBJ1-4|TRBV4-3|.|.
TGCGCCAGCAGCCAAGATGGTCAGGGAACCCTCAATGAAAAACTGTTTTTT
CASSQDGQGTLNEKLFF
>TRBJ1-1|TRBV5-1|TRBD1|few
TGCGCCAGCAGGGGACAGGGACGGACTGAAGCTTTCTTT
CASRGQGRTEAFF